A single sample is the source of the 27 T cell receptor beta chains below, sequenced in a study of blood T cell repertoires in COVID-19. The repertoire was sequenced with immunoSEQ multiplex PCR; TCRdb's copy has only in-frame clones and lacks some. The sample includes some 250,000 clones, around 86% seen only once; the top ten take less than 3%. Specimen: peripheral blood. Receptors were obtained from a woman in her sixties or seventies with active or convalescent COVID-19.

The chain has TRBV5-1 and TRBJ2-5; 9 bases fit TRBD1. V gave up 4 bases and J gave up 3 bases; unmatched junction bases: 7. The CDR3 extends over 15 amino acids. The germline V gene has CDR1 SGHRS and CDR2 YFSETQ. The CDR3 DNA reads TGCGCCAGCAGCGGACAGGGGTTATGGAAAGAGACCCAGTACTTC. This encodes CASSGQGLWKETQYF.

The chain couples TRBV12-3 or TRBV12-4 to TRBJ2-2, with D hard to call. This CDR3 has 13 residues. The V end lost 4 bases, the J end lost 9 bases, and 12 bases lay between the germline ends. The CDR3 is CASSSSVVWELFF. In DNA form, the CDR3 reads TGTGCCAGCAGTTCCTCGGTCGTCTGGGAGCTGTTTTTT.

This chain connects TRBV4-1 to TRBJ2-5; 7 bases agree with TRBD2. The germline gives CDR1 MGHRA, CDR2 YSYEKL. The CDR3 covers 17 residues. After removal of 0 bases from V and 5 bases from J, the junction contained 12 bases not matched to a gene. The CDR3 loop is CASSQDTGRGNMETQYF. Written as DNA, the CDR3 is TGCGCCAGCAGCCAAGACACCGGGCGGGGGAACATGGAGACCCAGTACTTC.

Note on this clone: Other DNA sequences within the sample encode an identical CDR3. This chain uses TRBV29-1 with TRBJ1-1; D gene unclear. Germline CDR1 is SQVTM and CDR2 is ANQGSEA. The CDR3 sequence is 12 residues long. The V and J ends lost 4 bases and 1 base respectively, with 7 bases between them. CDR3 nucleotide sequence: TGCAGCGTTGGACAAACGAACACTGAAGCTTTCTTT. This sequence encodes CSVGQTNTEAFF.

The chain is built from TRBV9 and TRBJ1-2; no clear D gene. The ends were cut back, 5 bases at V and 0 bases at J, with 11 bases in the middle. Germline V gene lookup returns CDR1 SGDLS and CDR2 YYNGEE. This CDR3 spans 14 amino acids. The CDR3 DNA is TGTGCCAGCAGAGCGCTGGAATCTAACTATGGCTACACCTTC. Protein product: CASRALESNYGYTF.

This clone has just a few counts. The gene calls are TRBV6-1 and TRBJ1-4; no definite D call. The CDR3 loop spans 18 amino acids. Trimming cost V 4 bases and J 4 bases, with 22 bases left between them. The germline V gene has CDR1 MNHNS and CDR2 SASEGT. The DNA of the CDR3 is TGTGCCAGCAGTGGAAATTTCCGGGTGCCCCTACTTAATGAAAAACTGTTTTTT. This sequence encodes CASSGNFRVPLLNEKLFF.

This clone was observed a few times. This chain's CDR3 is CASNPQGGGAFF. CDR3 DNA sequence: TGTGCCAGCAACCCACAGGGTGGAGGCGCTTTCTTT. The rearrangement links TRBV2 to TRBJ1-1; maybe TRBD1 (6 bases). Trimming took off 7 bases at V and 11 bases at J, with 17 bases between the two ends. The CDR3 covers 12 residues. The germline V gene encodes CDR1 SNHLY and CDR2 FYNNEI.

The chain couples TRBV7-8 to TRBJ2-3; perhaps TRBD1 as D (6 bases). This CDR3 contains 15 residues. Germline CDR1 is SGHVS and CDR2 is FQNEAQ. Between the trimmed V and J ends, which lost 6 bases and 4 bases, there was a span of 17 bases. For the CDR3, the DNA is TGTGCCAGCAGTGTGCTCCCAGGGGTTTCAGATACGCAGTATTTT. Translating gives CASSVLPGVSDTQYF.

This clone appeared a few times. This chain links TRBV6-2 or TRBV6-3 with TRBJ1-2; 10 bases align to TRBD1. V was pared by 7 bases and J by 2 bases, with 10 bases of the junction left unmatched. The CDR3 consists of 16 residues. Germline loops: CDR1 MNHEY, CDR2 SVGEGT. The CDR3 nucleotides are TGTGCCAGCACCCCCGGCCCGACAGGGGGCAACTATGGCTACACCTTC. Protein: CASTPGPTGGNYGYTF.

The CDR3 reads CASSEVVMETQYF. The CDR3 DNA follows: TGTGCCAGCAGCGAGGTGGTCATGGAGACCCAGTACTTC. V usage is TRBV6-6 and J usage is TRBJ2-5, with D unresolved. This CDR3 is built from 13 residues. Germline V gene lookup returns CDR1 MNHNY and CDR2 SVGAGI (reference sequence). The V end was cut by 6 bases, the J end by 5 bases, with 13 bases between.

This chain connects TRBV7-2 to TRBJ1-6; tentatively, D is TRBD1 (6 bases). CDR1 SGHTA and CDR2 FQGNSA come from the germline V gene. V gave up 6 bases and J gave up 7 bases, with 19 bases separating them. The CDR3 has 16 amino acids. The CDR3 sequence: CASSFGSNRVNSPLHF. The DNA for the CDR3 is TGTGCCAGCAGTTTCGGGTCGAACAGGGTAAATTCACCCCTCCACTTT.

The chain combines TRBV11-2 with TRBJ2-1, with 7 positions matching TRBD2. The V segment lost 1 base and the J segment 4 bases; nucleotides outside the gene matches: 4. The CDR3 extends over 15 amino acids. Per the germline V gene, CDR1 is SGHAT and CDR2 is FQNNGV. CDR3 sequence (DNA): TGTGCCAGCAGCTTAGCCGGGGGGTCATACAATGAGCAGTTCTTC. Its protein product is CASSLAGGSYNEQFF.

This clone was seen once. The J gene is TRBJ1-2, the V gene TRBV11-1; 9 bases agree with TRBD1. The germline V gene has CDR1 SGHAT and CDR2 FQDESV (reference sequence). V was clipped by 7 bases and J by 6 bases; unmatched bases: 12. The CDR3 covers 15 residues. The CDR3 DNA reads TGTGCCAGCACCCCTGATCCGGGACAGGGCGATGGCTACACCTTC. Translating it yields CASTPDPGQGDGYTF.

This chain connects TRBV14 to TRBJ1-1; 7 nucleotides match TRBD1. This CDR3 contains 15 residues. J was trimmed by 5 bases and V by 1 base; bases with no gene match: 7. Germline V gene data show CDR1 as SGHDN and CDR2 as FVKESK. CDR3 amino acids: CASSQVETGLTEAFF. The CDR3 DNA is TGTGCCAGCAGCCAAGTTGAGACAGGGCTGACTGAAGCTTTCTTT.

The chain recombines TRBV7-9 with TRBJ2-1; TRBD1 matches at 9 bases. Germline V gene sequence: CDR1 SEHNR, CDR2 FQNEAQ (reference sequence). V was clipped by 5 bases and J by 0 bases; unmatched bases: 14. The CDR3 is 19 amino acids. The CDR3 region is CASSQTPPRDRDSYNEQFF. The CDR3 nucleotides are TGTGCCAGCAGCCAAACACCCCCCCGGGACAGGGACTCCTACAATGAGCAGTTCTTC.

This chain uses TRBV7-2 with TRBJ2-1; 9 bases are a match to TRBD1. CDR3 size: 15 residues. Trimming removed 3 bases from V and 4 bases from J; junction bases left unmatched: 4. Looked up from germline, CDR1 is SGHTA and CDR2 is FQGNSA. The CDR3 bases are TGTGCCAGCAGCTTCGACAGGGGGGGGTACAATGAGCAGTTCTTC. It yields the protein CASSFDRGGYNEQFF.

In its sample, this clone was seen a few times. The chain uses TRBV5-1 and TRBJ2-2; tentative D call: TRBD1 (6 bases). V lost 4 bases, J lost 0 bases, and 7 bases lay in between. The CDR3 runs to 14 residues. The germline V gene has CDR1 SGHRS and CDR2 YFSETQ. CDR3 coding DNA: TGCGCCAGCAGCCCAGGGGCGAACACCGGGGAGCTGTTTTTT. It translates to CASSPGANTGELFF.

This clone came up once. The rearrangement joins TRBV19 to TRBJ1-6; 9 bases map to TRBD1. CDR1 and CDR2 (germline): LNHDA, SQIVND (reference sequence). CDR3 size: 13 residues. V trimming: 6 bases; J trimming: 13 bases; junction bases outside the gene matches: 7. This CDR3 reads CASRGQGWVPLHF. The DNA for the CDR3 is TGTGCCAGTAGGGGACAGGGCTGGGTCCCCCTCCACTTT.

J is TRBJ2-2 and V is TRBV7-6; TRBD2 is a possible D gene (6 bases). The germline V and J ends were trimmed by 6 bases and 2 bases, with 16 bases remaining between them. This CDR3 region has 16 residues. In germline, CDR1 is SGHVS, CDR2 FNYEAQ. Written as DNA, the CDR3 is TGTGCCAGCAGTCCGTTCGCGGGGCCTAACACCGGGGAGCTGTTTTTT. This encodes CASSPFAGPNTGELFF.

CDR3 protein: CASSLGTLGSGQGGFF. The CDR3 DNA sequence: TGCGCCAGCAGCTTGGGTACATTAGGGAGCGGCCAGGGAGGGTTCTTC. The chain is built from TRBV5-1 and TRBJ2-1, with a possible D match to TRBD2 (6 bases). CDR3 size: 16 residues. Trimming removed 0 bases at V and 15 bases at J, with 25 bases between. Germline CDR1 reads SGHRS; CDR2 reads YFSETQ.

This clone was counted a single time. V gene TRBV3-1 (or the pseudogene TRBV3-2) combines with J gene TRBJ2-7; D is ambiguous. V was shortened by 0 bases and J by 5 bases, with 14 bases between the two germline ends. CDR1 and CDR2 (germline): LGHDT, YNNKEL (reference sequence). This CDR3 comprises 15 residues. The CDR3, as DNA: TGTGCCAGCAGCCAAGAGACCTTAGCTATCCACGAGCAGTACTTC. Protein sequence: CASSQETLAIHEQYF.

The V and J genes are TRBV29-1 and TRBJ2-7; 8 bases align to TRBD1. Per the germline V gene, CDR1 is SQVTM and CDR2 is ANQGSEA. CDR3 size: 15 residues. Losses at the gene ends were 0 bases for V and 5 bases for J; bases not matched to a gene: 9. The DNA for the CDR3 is TGCAGCGTTGAAGATCAAGGACAGGGTAGAAACGAGCAGTACTTC. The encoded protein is CSVEDQGQGRNEQYF.

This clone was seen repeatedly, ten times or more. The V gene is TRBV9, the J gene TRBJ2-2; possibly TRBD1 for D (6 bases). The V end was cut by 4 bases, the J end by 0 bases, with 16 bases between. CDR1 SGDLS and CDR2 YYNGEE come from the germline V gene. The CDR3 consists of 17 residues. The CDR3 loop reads CASSTSPGAPNTGELFF. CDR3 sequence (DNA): TGTGCCAGCAGCACTTCCCCAGGGGCCCCGAACACCGGGGAGCTGTTTTTT.

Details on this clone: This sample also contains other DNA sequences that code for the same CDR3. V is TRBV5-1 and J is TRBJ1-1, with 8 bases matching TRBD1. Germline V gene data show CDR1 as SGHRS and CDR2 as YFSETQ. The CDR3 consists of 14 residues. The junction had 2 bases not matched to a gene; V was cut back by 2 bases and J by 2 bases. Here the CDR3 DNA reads TGCGCCAGCAGCTTACAGGGGGGTAACACTGAAGCTTTCTTT. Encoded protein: CASSLQGGNTEAFF.

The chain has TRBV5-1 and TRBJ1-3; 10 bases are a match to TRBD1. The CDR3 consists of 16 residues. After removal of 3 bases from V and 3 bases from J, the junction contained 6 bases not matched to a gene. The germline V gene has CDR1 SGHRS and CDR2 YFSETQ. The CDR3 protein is CASSSTGGGFGNTIYF. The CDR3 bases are TGCGCCAGCAGCTCGACAGGGGGCGGTTTTGGAAACACCATATATTTT.

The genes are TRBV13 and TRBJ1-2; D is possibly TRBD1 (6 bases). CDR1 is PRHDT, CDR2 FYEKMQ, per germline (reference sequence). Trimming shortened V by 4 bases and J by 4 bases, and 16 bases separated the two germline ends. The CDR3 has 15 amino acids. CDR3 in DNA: TGTGCCAGCAGCTCAAGCGCAGGGGTCGTCTATGGCTACACCTTC. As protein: CASSSSAGVVYGYTF.

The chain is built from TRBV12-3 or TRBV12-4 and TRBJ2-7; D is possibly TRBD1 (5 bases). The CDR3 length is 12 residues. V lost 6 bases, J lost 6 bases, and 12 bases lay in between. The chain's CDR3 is CASSPAGPEQYF. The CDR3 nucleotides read TGTGCCAGCAGCCCGGCAGGGCCCGAGCAGTACTTC.